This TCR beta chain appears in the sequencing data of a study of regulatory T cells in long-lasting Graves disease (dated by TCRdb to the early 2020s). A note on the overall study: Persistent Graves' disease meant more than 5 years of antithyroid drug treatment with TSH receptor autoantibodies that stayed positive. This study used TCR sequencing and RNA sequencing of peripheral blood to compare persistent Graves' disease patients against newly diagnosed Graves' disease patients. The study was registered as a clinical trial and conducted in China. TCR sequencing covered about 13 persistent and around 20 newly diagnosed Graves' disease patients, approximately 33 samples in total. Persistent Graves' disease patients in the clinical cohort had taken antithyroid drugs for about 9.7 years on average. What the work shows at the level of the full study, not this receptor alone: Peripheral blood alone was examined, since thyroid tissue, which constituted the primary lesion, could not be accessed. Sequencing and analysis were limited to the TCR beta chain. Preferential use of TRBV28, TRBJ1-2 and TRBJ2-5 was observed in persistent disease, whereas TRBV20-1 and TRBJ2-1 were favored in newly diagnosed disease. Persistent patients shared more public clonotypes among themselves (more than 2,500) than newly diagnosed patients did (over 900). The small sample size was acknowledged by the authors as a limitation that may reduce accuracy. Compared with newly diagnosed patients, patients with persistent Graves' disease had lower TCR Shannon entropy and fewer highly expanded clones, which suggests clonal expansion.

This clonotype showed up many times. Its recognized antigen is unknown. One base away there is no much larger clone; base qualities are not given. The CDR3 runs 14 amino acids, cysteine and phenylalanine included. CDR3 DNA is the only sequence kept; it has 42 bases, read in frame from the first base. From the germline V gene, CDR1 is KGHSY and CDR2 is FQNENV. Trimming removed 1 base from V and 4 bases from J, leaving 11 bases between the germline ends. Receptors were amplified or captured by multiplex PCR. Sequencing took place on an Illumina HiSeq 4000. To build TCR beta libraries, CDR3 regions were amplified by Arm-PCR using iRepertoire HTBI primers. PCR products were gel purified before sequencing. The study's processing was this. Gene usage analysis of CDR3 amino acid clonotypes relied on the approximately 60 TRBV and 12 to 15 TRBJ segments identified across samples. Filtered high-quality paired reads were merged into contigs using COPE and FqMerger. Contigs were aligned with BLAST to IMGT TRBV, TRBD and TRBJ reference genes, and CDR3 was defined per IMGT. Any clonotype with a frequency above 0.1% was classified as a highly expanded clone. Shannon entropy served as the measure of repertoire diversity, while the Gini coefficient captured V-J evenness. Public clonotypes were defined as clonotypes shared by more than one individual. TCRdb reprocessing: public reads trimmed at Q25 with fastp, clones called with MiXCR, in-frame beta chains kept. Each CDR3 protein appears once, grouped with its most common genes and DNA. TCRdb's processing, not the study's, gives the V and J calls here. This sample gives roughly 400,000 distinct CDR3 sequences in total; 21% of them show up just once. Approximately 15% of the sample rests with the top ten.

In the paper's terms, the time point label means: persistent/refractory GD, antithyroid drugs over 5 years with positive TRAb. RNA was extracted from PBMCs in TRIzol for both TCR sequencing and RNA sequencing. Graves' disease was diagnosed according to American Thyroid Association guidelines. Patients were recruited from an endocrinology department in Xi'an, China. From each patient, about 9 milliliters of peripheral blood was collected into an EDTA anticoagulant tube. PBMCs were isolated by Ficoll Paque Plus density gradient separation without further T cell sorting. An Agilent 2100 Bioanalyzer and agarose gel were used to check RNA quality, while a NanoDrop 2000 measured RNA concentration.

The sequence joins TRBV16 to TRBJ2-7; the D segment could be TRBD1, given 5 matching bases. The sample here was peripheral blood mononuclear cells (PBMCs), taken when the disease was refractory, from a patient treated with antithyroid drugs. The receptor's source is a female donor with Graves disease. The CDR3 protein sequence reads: CASSQWGLLYEQYF. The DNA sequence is TGTGCCAGCAGCCAATGGGGCCTCCTATACGAGCAGTACTTC.